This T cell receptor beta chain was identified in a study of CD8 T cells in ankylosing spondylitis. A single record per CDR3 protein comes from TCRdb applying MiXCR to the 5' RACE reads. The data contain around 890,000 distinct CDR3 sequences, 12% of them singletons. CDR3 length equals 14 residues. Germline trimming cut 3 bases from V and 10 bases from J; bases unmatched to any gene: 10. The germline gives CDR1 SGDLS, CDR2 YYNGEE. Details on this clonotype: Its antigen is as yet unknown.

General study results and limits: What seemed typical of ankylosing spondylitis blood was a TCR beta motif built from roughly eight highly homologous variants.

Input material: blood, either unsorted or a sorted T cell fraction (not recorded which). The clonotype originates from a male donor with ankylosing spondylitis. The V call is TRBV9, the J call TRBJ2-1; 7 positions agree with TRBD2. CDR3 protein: CASSADVLALEQFF. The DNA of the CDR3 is TGTGCCAGCAGCGCCGACGTACTAGCGCTAGAGCAGTTCTTC.